The 14 T cell receptor beta chains in this list originate from one sample, sequenced in a study of T cell repertoires in cytomegalovirus infection. Their cognate antigens are unknown. From the reads, TCRdb called clonotypes with MiXCR, one entry per CDR3 protein. The table has 700,000 to 850,000 distinct CDR3 sequences, 30% to 35% seen once. Sequences were derived from cultured CD8+ T cells from PBMCs, sampled from culture after CMV antigen stimulation. These TCRs come from a human donor in good health (CMV status not recorded). Some clones in this sample may be carry-over from other donors' samples.

This clonotype was detected only a few times. The J gene is TRBJ1-2, the V gene TRBV12-5; 8 bases align to TRBD1. The germline gives CDR1 LGHNT, CDR2 FRNRAP. The length of the CDR3 is 15 residues. V was clipped by 0 bases and J by 7 bases; unmatched bases: 7. This chain's CDR3 is CASGLVGQGALGYTF. CDR3 DNA sequence: TGTGCTAGTGGTTTGGTGGGGCAGGGGGCGCTTGGCTACACCTTC. The full variable domain, in which reference TRBV12-5 and TRBJ1-2 provide the parts outside the CDR3, is DARVTQTPRHKVTEMGQEVTMRCQPILGHNTVFWYRQTMMQGLELLAYFRNRAPLDDSGMPKDRFSAEMPDATLATLKIQPSEPRDSAVYFCASGLVGQGALGYTFGSGTRLTVV.

The sample holds a few counts of this clonotype. The chain couples TRBV2 to TRBJ2-1; 8 nucleotides agree with TRBD1. The germline V gene has CDR1 SNHLY and CDR2 FYNNEI. The CDR3 is 12 residues long. V lost 9 bases and J lost 10; bases outside the gene matches: 8. CDR3 residues: CARSDRADEQFF. DNA for the CDR3: TGTGCCAGGTCGGACAGGGCGGACGAGCAGTTCTTC.

This clonotype showed up just a few times. The chain couples TRBV7-9 to TRBJ1-1; D remains ambiguous. The CDR3 spans 14 residues. V lost 4 bases and J lost 11, with 20 bases in between. CDR1 and CDR2 (germline): SEHNR, FQNEAQ (reference sequence). The CDR3 protein is CASSWRPGEDGAFF. The CDR3, as DNA: TGTGCCAGCAGCTGGAGGCCAGGAGAAGATGGCGCTTTCTTT.

The V and J genes are TRBV7-6 and TRBJ2-2; the match to TRBD1 covers 12 bases. J was trimmed by 6 bases and V by 1 base; bases with no gene match: 6. CDR3 length: 17 residues. Germline-derived CDR1 and CDR2 are SGHVS and FNYEAQ. CDR3 sequence: CASSLDAGQGAAGELFF. CDR3 nucleotides: TGTGCCAGCAGCTTAGACGCGGGACAGGGGGCGGCCGGGGAGCTGTTTTTT.

There are many counts of this clonotype. The chain links TRBV7-8 to TRBJ2-5; D gene unclear. Trimming pared 3 bases from V and 4 bases from J, leaving 9 bases between. The CDR3 runs to 13 residues. The germline gives CDR1 SGHVS, CDR2 FQNEAQ. The CDR3 loop reads CASSLARGETQYF. The CDR3 DNA follows: TGTGCCAGCAGCTTGGCACGAGGAGAGACCCAGTACTTC.

The V and J genes are TRBV10-2 and TRBJ1-1; no definite D call. From germline, CDR1 is WSHSY and CDR2 SAAADI. CDR3 length: 13 residues. V dropped 0 bases and J dropped 5 bases, with 7 bases sitting between them. Here the CDR3 reads CASSESKVTEAFF. The CDR3 region has the DNA TGCGCCAGCAGTGAGTCGAAGGTAACTGAAGCTTTCTTT.

This clonotype occurred a few times. This chain uses TRBV14 with TRBJ1-2; D unclear. The V end was cut by 0 bases, the J end by 4 bases, with 6 bases between. Germline loops: CDR1 SGHDN, CDR2 FVKESK. The CDR3 extends over 13 amino acids. The CDR3 nucleotides are TGTGCCAGCAGCCAAGAAAGGTTCTATGGCTACACCTTC. Translating it yields CASSQERFYGYTF. Looking up the rest from reference TRBV14 and TRBJ1-2 gives the full variable domain: EAGVTQFPSHSVIEKGQTVTLRCDPISGHDNLYWYRRVMGKEIKFLLHFVKESKQDESGMPNNRFLAERTGGTYSTLKVQPAELEDSGVYFCASSQERFYGYTFGSGTRLTVV.

This rearrangement joins TRBV6-6 to TRBJ1-4; 8 bases agree with TRBD1. V gave up 2 bases and J gave up 5 bases; unmatched junction bases: 4. The CDR3 consists of 15 residues. CDR1 MNHNY and CDR2 SVGAGI come from the germline V gene (reference sequence). The CDR3 loop reads CASSYPDRGNEKLFF. The CDR3 DNA reads TGTGCCAGCAGTTACCCCGACAGGGGAAATGAAAAACTGTTTTTT.

The chain uses TRBV7-9 and TRBJ1-1, with D possibly matching TRBD1 (5 bases). V lost 10 bases and J lost 11, with 23 bases in between. Per germline, CDR1 SEHNR and CDR2 FQNEAQ (reference sequence). The CDR3 extends over 13 amino acids. In DNA, the CDR3 is TGTGCCAACTGCTTAGAGGGGACCCTCAGTGCTTTCTTT. Translating gives CANCLEGTLSAFF.

A single count supports this clonotype. The rearrangement joins TRBV6-6 to TRBJ1-6; D may be TRBD1 (5 bases). The germline CDR1 and CDR2 sequences are MNHNY and SVGAGI (reference sequence). The CDR3 runs 13 residues. V dropped 2 bases and J dropped 9 bases, with 8 bases sitting between them. The CDR3 sequence: CASSYVQGSPLHF. DNA for the CDR3: TGTGCCAGCAGTTACGTTCAGGGTTCACCCCTCCACTTT.

With regard to this clonotype: A much larger clone lies one base from this, so it may be a read error. The chain combines TRBV27 with TRBJ1-1; TRBD1 is a possible D gene (6 bases). The CDR3 totals 13 residues. Germline assignment: CDR1 MNHEY and CDR2 SMNVEV (reference sequence). The CDR3 DNA reads TGTGTCAGCACCACCGGAGGGGGCACTGAAGCTTTCTTT. Protein: CVSTTGGGTEAFF.

The count of this clonotype is one. V gene TRBV19 combines with J gene TRBJ2-1, with a weak D call TRBD1 (5 bases). The CDR3 totals 15 residues. V was cut by 6 bases and J by 0 bases, with 12 bases left in between. Germline values: CDR1 LNHDA, CDR2 SQIVND (reference sequence). The CDR3, as DNA: TGTGCCAGTAGCGAAGGGGCTTTCTCCTACAATGAGCAGTTCTTC. This codes for CASSEGAFSYNEQFF. The full variable domain, its missing parts supplied by reference TRBV19 and TRBJ2-1, is DGGITQSPKYLFRKEGQNVTLSCEQNLNHDAMYWYRQDPGQGLRLIYYSQIVNDFQKGDIAEGYSVSREKKESFPLTVTSAQKNPTAFYLCASSEGAFSYNEQFFGPGTRLTVL.

This clonotype was seen ten or more times. The chain joins TRBV7-8 to TRBJ2-2; D uncertain. The CDR3 has 10 amino acids. Between the trimmed V and J ends, which lost 2 bases and 9 bases, there was a span of 1 base. Germline CDR1 is SGHVS and CDR2 is FQNEAQ. In nucleotides, the CDR3 is TGTGCCAGCAGCTTACGGGAGCTGTTTTTT. Translation gives CASSLRELFF.

This sequence joins TRBV6-5 and TRBJ2-5; 12 nucleotides line up with TRBD2. This CDR3 contains 14 residues. V gave up 6 bases and J gave up 3 bases; unmatched junction bases: 2. CDR1 and CDR2 from the germline V gene are MNHEY and SVGAGI. CDR3 sequence: CASRASGGEETQYF. The CDR3 DNA sequence: TGTGCCAGCAGAGCTAGCGGGGGGGAAGAGACCCAGTACTTC.